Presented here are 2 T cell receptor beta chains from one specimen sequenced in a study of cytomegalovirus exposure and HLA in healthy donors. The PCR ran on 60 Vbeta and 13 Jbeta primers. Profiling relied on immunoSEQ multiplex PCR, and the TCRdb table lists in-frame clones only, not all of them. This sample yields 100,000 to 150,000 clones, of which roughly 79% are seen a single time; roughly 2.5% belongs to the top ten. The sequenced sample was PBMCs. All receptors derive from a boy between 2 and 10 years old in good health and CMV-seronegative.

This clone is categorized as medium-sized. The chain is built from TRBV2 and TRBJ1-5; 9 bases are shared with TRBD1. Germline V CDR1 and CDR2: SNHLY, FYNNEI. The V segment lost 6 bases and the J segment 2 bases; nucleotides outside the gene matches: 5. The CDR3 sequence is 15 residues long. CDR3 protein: CASRAQGAGNQPQHF. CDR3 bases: TGTGCCAGCAGGGCACAGGGGGCCGGCAATCAGCCCCAGCATTTT.

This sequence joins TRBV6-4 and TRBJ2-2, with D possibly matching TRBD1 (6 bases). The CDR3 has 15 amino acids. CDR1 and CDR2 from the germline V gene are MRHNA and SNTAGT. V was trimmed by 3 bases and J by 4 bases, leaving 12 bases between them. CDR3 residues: CASSEGRGITGELFF. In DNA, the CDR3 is TGTGCCAGCAGTGAGGGCAGGGGAATCACCGGGGAGCTGTTTTTT.